Below, 23 T cell receptor beta chains from the same sample are listed, as sequenced in a study of T cell clusters in autoimmune cytopenias. TRB was amplified from about 270 ng of peripheral blood genomic DNA per sample. TRB was amplified by touch-down multiplex PCR, primer pools A and B combined. From the multiplex PCR reads, TCRdb lists one entry per CDR3 protein and no DNA. Here the sample table reports fewer than 10,000 distinct CDR3 sequences. Specimen: peripheral blood. These receptors were taken from a human donor with an autoimmune cytopenia or autoimmune hepatitis (not recorded which).

This clonotype is deemed medium-sized by its frequency. V usage is TRBV6-1 and J usage is TRBJ2-1; TCRdb indicates TRBD1, and absent DNA this call remains unverified. The CDR3 sequence is 15 residues long. CDR1 is MNHNS and CDR2 is SASEGT in the germline V gene. CDR3 region: CASSEGITGIYEQFF.

By frequency, this clonotype registers medium-sized. The chain links TRBV5-4 to TRBJ1-1; TCRdb calls TRBD1, which cannot be checked without DNA. CDR3 size: 14 residues. CDR1 is SGHNT and CDR2 is YYREEE in the germline V gene (reference sequence). CDR3 protein: CASNPGTTGTEAFF.

CDR3 protein: CSAEGLLPYEQYF. The chain links TRBV20-1 to TRBJ2-7. This CDR3 has 13 amino acids. CDR1 and CDR2 from the germline V gene are DFQATT and SNEGSKA (reference sequence).

This clonotype counts as medium-sized by frequency. V and J are TRBV18 and TRBJ2-3; TCRdb proposes TRBD1, but this gene call is untestable without DNA. Germline V gives CDR1 KGHSH, CDR2 LQKENI. The CDR3 contains 16 residues. Here the CDR3 reads CASSPPRGRSTDTQYF.

This chain links TRBV24-1 with TRBJ2-3. The germline gives CDR1 KGHDR, CDR2 SFDVKD. This CDR3 comprises 11 residues. This chain's CDR3 is CATRGTDTQYF.

Its frequency marks this clonotype as medium-sized (0.01 to 0.1%). This chain uses TRBV19 with TRBJ2-5; TCRdb's D call of TRBD1 is untestable without DNA. The CDR3 covers 13 residues. Looked up from germline, CDR1 is LNHDA and CDR2 is SQIVND (reference sequence). The CDR3 sequence is CASSIEGRETQYF.

V gene TRBV12-3 or TRBV12-4 combines with J gene TRBJ2-1; TCRdb proposes TRBD1, but this gene call is untestable without DNA. The CDR3 runs to 14 residues. This CDR3 is CASVRGGHYNEQFF.

V is TRBV5-6 and J is TRBJ1-2; TCRdb's D call of TRBD1 is untestable without DNA. The germline CDR1 and CDR2 sequences are SGHDT and YYEEEE. There are 16 residues in the CDR3. The CDR3 region is CASSKMVRTGIYGYTF.

The chain carries TRBV30 and TRBJ2-3. Germline lookup yields CDR1 GTSNPN and CDR2 SVGIG (reference sequence). This CDR3 comprises 12 residues. The CDR3 here is CAWSTTTDTQYF.

The CDR3 here is CATSDPTSGRSYNEQFF. V gene TRBV24-1 combines with J gene TRBJ2-1; with no DNA, the TCRdb D assignment of TRBD2 cannot be verified. CDR3 size: 17 residues. Germline-derived CDR1 and CDR2 are KGHDR and SFDVKD.

Measured by frequency, this clonotype is medium-sized (0.01 to 0.1%). CDR3 loop: CASSPGLAGETQYF. The V call is TRBV6-2 or TRBV6-3, the J call TRBJ2-5; TCRdb designates TRBD2, a call that cannot be tested without DNA. Germline V gene sequence: CDR1 MNHEY, CDR2 SVGEGT. The CDR3 length is 14 residues.

The genes are TRBV14 and TRBJ2-5; TCRdb indicates TRBD2, and absent DNA this call remains unverified. The CDR3 has 16 amino acids. Germline CDR1 is SGHDN and CDR2 is FVKESK. The CDR3 reads CASSRITSGSSETQYF.

The CDR3 loop reads CASSQTGAQPQHF. The J gene is TRBJ1-5, the V gene TRBV18; no DNA is available, so the TRBD1 call from TCRdb remains unchecked. Germline lookup yields CDR1 KGHSH and CDR2 LQKENI. The CDR3 has 13 amino acids.

In terms of frequency, this clonotype is medium-sized. This CDR3 reads CASSLNPGGFYEQYF. The chain couples TRBV27 to TRBJ2-7; TCRdb designates TRBD1, a call that cannot be tested without DNA. The CDR3 extends over 15 amino acids. Germline assignment: CDR1 MNHEY and CDR2 SMNVEV (reference sequence).

V is TRBV5-4 and J is TRBJ2-7; the TRBD1 assignment by TCRdb is unverifiable without DNA. Germline CDR1 is SGHNT and CDR2 is YYREEE (reference sequence). The CDR3 length is 15 residues. CDR3 loop: CASSLSGQTSYEQYF.

The chain employs TRBV5-4 and TRBJ1-2; absent DNA, TCRdb's TRBD1 call cannot be checked. The CDR3 has 13 residues. Germline lookup yields CDR1 SGHNT and CDR2 YYREEE (reference sequence). The CDR3 sequence is CASSIDRVQGYTF.

The rearrangement uses TRBV6-6 and TRBJ2-3; TCRdb's assignment of TRBD1 cannot be checked, as there is no DNA. Germline CDR1 reads MNHNY; CDR2 reads SVGAGI (reference sequence). This CDR3 region has 20 residues. The CDR3 loop reads CASSYSSRWGREDPKDTQYF.

The chain employs TRBV14 and TRBJ1-1; the D gene TCRdb calls, TRBD1, cannot be checked with no DNA. The germline CDR1 and CDR2 sequences are SGHDN and FVKESK. CDR3 length: 14 residues. The CDR3 loop reads CASSRGGYMTEAFF.

J is TRBJ1-2 and V is TRBV10-3. Germline V gives CDR1 ENHRY, CDR2 SYGVKD. This CDR3 spans 13 amino acids. The CDR3 region is CAISESGLYGYTF.

Considering frequency, this clonotype is medium-sized (0.01 to 0.1%). The chain employs TRBV15 and TRBJ2-7. Germline lookup yields CDR1 LNHNV and CDR2 YYDKDF (reference sequence). This CDR3 spans 13 amino acids. CDR3 protein: CATSRAGTYEQYF.

The chain links TRBV4-1 to TRBJ1-2; absent DNA, TCRdb's TRBD1 call cannot be checked. The CDR3 has 16 amino acids. Per the germline V gene, CDR1 is MGHRA and CDR2 is YSYEKL. The CDR3 here is CASSQPGGGVLYGYTF.

The rearrangement uses TRBV7-2 and TRBJ2-3; TCRdb's D call, TRBD1, is unchecked because there is no DNA. Germline CDR1 and CDR2: SGHTA and FQGNSA. This CDR3 has 14 residues. CDR3 sequence reads: CASSLGGSADTQYF.

In terms of frequency, this clonotype is medium-sized (0.01 to 0.1%). The chain combines TRBV29-1 with TRBJ1-2; the TRBD1 assignment by TCRdb is unverifiable without DNA. This CDR3 has 11 residues. Looked up from germline, CDR1 is SQVTM and CDR2 is ANQGSEA. CDR3: CSDGGFDGYTF.